Given below is one TCR beta chain in context. At one end, the junction sequence differs from germline, possibly due to a read error. This entry comes from a study of blood T cells in healthy people across ages. With a J-beta primer mix and a sample-barcoded 5' primer, a second PCR ran about 7 to 11 cycles. TCRdb re-analysed the 5' RACE reads in MiXCR, keeping a single row per CDR3 protein. Among approximately 800,000 distinct CDR3 sequences listed, around 25% were seen once. The length of the CDR3 is 13 residues. Looked up from germline, CDR1 is SSHAT and CDR2 is FNYEAQ (reference sequence). These records were also assigned to another study, of T cells of mothers and their children.

Input material: blood. This TCR was sampled from a boy aged 5-17 years in good health. The chain combines TRBV7-7 with TRBJ2-2, with no clear D. The CDR3: CASSFLDTGELFF. The CDR3 region has the DNA TGTGCTAGCAGCTTTCTGGACACCGGGGAGCTGTTTTTT.